This T cell receptor beta chain came from a study of Graves' ophthalmopathy and Graves' hyperthyroidism. Study overall: Ophthalmopathy not arising within 18 months of follow-up defined hyperthyroidism as stable. Study outcomes and limitations: In separating ophthalmopathy from stable hyperthyroidism, a 13-signature model achieved 85% to 90% sensitivity and over 80% specificity. A majority of expanded thyroid clonotypes exceeding 0.001 frequency were likewise present in blood.

Germline CDR1 and CDR2: ENHRY and SYGVKD. V was pared by 6 bases and J by 3 bases, with 9 bases of the junction left unmatched. There are 15 residues in the CDR3. The authors amplified TCR beta CDR3 regions from RNA transcripts. The first round was an RT-PCR with HTBI primers, and the second round was a multiplex PCR. Each CDR3 protein is one row after TCRdb ran MiXCR on the multiplex PCR reads. This sample has over a million distinct CDR3 sequences, with less than 45% found just once. Comments on this clonotype: The antigen is not known.

The V call is TRBV10-3, the J call TRBJ1-2; TRBD1 matches 8 bases. Sequencing input: peripheral blood or thyroid tissue (not recorded which). The receptor comes from an adult man with Graves' hyperthyroidism. CDR3 residues: CAIRGGQGGDYGYTF. DNA for the CDR3: TGTGCCATCAGAGGTGGACAGGGAGGAGACTATGGCTACACCTTC.